This entry lists 15 T cell receptor beta chains sequenced from one sample in a study of TIL therapy for anti-PD-1-resistant metastatic lung cancer. Time point denoted: pre-treatment sample, taken before nivolumab and TIL therapy. The immunoSEQ assay was v3. The protocol was immunoSEQ multiplex PCR, while the TCRdb copy is restricted to in-frame clones and leaves out a portion. The sample lists about 59,000 clones; 70% to 75% were seen once. The sequences come from blood, collected at baseline. These receptors originate from a person aged 25-80 years with non-small cell lung cancer.

The rearrangement joins TRBV4-3 to TRBJ2-7; 11 nucleotides line up with TRBD1. Germline CDR1 and CDR2: LGHNA and YSLEER. J gave up 2 bases and V 3 bases, and 3 bases lay outside the gene matches. This CDR3 region has 15 residues. The CDR3 region is CASSQGTGGTYEQYF. CDR3 nucleotides: TGCGCCAGCAGCCAGGGGACAGGGGGTACCTACGAGCAGTACTTC.

The genes are TRBV19 and TRBJ2-7; 10 bases line up with TRBD2. J gave up 2 bases and V 6 bases, and 7 bases lay outside the gene matches. CDR3 length equals 15 residues. The germline gives CDR1 LNHDA, CDR2 SQIVND (reference sequence). CDR3 coding DNA: TGTGCCAGTAGCCCAGGGACTAGCGTCGCCTACGAGCAGTACTTC. It yields the protein CASSPGTSVAYEQYF. Full variable domain (outside the CDR3, taken from reference TRBV19 and TRBJ2-7): DGGITQSPKYLFRKEGQNVTLSCEQNLNHDAMYWYRQDPGQGLRLIYYSQIVNDFQKGDIAEGYSVSREKKESFPLTVTSAQKNPTAFYLCASSPGTSVAYEQYFGPGTRLTVT.

The rearrangement links TRBV28 to TRBJ1-2; possible D gene TRBD1, 6 bases. Trimming stripped 6 bases from V and 0 bases from J, with 11 bases between. CDR3 size: 14 residues. Looked up from germline, CDR1 is MDHEN and CDR2 is SYDVKM. The CDR3 coding sequence is TGTGCCAGCAGGAGGGGGTCCTCTAACTATGGCTACACCTTC. Translation gives CASRRGSSNYGYTF.

The chain joins TRBV6-5 to TRBJ2-2, with 12 bases identical to TRBD1. CDR1 and CDR2 from the germline V gene are MNHEY and SVGAGI. This CDR3 spans 16 amino acids. Trimming cost V 4 bases and J 8 bases; bases outside gene matches: 8. This chain's CDR3 is CASSFSGTGGPGELFF. The CDR3 nucleotides are TGTGCCAGCAGTTTTTCCGGGACAGGGGGCCCGGGGGAGCTGTTTTTT.

The count of this clone is one. The chain combines TRBV7-9 with TRBJ2-1; D possibly uses TRBD1 or TRBD2 (7 bases each). Trimming took off 5 bases at V and 9 bases at J, with 29 bases between the two ends. The CDR3 extends over 18 amino acids. Germline CDR1 is SEHNR and CDR2 is FQNEAQ (reference sequence). CDR3: CASSPRPSTGVSGGEQFF. DNA of the CDR3: TGTGCCAGCAGCCCCCGCCCGTCAACAGGGGTGTCGGGGGGTGAGCAGTTCTTC. The full variable domain, with the rest looked up from reference TRBV7-9 and TRBJ2-1, is DTGVSQNPRHKITKRGQNVTFRCDPISEHNRLYWYRQTLGQGPEFLTYFQNEAQLEKSRLLSDRFSAERPKGSFSTLEIQRTEQGDSAMYLCASSPRPSTGVSGGEQFFGPGTRLTVL.

This chain joins TRBV9 and TRBJ1-6; D not resolved. The V end lost 4 bases, the J end lost 8 bases, and 13 bases lay between the germline ends. The CDR3 is 14 residues long. Germline-derived CDR1 and CDR2 are SGDLS and YYNGEE. The CDR3 DNA reads TGTGCCAGCAGCCGTGGAGATCTCGATTCACCCCTCCACTTT. Translation: CASSRGDLDSPLHF.

This clone was counted only a few times. The genes are TRBV7-2 and TRBJ1-5, with unresolved D. In germline, CDR1 is SGHTA, CDR2 FQGNSA. The CDR3 is made up of 16 amino acids. V gave up 5 bases and J gave up 4 bases, with 18 bases separating them. DNA of the CDR3: TGTGCCAGCAGCCTCATCCCGGGAGGGAATAATCAGCCCCAGCATTTT. Translating it yields CASSLIPGGNNQPQHF. Complete variable domain (other parts from reference TRBV7-2 and TRBJ1-5): GAGVSQSPSNKVTEKGKDVELRCDPISGHTALYWYRQSLGQGLEFLIYFQGNSAPDKSGLPSDRFSAERTGGSVSTLTIQRTQQEDSAVYLCASSLIPGGNNQPQHFGDGTRLSIL.

This chain links TRBV6-4 with TRBJ2-1; no clear D. The CDR3 has 15 residues. CDR1 and CDR2 from the germline V gene are MRHNA and SNTAGT. The V gene lost 2 bases and the J gene lost 8 bases, with 16 bases spanning the gap. CDR3 loop: CASSDTGSGSDEQFF. The DNA of the CDR3 is TGTGCCAGCAGTGACACCGGTAGTGGATCGGATGAGCAGTTCTTC.

The chain has TRBV4-1 and TRBJ2-6, with 7 bases identical to TRBD1. Looked up from germline, CDR1 is MGHRA and CDR2 is YSYEKL. The CDR3 extends over 16 amino acids. Unmatched junction bases numbered 5, after V lost 2 bases and J lost 4 bases. The CDR3 loop is CASSQKDREGANVLTF. CDR3 sequence (DNA): TGCGCCAGCAGCCAAAAAGACAGGGAAGGGGCCAACGTCCTGACTTTC.

The chain joins TRBV7-2 to TRBJ2-1; weak D call: TRBD1 (5 bases). The CDR3 has 15 residues. With 5 bases removed from V and 4 bases from J, the gap between germline ends came to 15 bases. Germline V gene lookup returns CDR1 SGHTA and CDR2 FQGNSA. The CDR3 reads CASSPGVGVYNEQFF. As DNA, the CDR3 is TGTGCCAGCAGCCCCGGTGTAGGGGTTTACAATGAGCAGTTCTTC. Combining the CDR3 with reference TRBV7-2 and TRBJ2-1 gives the whole variable domain GAGVSQSPSNKVTEKGKDVELRCDPISGHTALYWYRQSLGQGLEFLIYFQGNSAPDKSGLPSDRFSAERTGGSVSTLTIQRTQQEDSAVYLCASSPGVGVYNEQFFGPGTRLTVL.

The chain recombines TRBV28 with TRBJ1-4; TRBD1 aligns across 8 bases. The length of the CDR3 is 13 residues. V lost 6 bases, J lost 10 bases, and 7 bases stayed unmatched. Germline values: CDR1 MDHEN, CDR2 SYDVKM. The CDR3 nucleotides are TGTGCCAGCAGCCCGGACAGGGCTAGAAAACTGTTTTTT. This translates into CASSPDRARKLFF.

The rearrangement links TRBV7-8 to TRBJ1-6, with D unclear. CDR1 is SGHVS, CDR2 FQNEAQ, per germline. The CDR3 runs 14 residues. V was clipped by 3 bases and J by 6 bases, with 9 bases between them. The CDR3 DNA follows: TGTGCCAGCAGCTTGTGGCAGGTTAATTCACCCCTCCACTTT. Encoded protein: CASSLWQVNSPLHF.

In its sample, this clone was seen a few times. This chain connects TRBV19 to TRBJ2-3; D not resolved. The CDR3 extends over 14 amino acids. Germline lookup yields CDR1 LNHDA and CDR2 SQIVND (reference sequence). V was clipped by 8 bases and J by 2 bases, with 14 bases between them. CDR3 in amino acids: CASSDQHSTDTQYF. DNA of the CDR3: TGTGCCAGTTCGGACCAGCATTCCACAGATACGCAGTATTTT.

This clone has a handful of counts. The sample carries other DNA sequences with the same CDR3. V is TRBV7-9 and J is TRBJ2-7; no firm D call. Trimming shortened V by 4 bases and J by 0 bases, and 4 bases separated the two germline ends. This CDR3 has 12 amino acids. CDR1 and CDR2 from the germline V gene are SEHNR and FQNEAQ (reference sequence). The CDR3 sequence: CASSSSSYEQYF. DNA of the CDR3: TGTGCCAGCAGCTCCAGCTCCTACGAGCAGTACTTC.

DNA of the CDR3: TGTGCCAGCAGCACCTCCGGGACAGCGGCTGAATACGAGCAGTACTTC. It yields the protein CASSTSGTAAEYEQYF. The chain is built from TRBV13 and TRBJ2-7; 7 positions match TRBD1. Unmatched junction bases numbered 14, after V lost 5 bases and J lost 4 bases. This CDR3 region has 16 residues. CDR1 PRHDT and CDR2 FYEKMQ come from the germline V gene (reference sequence).